The 16 T cell receptor beta chains below all came from one sample that was sequenced in a study of CD4 T cells in relation to SARS-CoV-2 and coronaviruses. Unexposed donor CD4+ T cells date from about 2011-2019, before the COVID-19 pandemic. CD4+ T cells were isolated from the cells after around 11 days of culture. TCRdb keeps only in-frame clones here, not all; method: immunoSEQ multiplex PCR. The sample shows roughly 18,000 clones, about four fifths of them seen only once. Which antigens these TCRs recognize remains unknown. Sequences were obtained from CD4+ T cells from PBMCs, cultured in vitro. The receptors derive from a human donor in good health.

The genes are TRBV6-4 and TRBJ1-2, with 7 bases lining up with TRBD1. In germline, CDR1 is MRHNA, CDR2 SNTAGT. The CDR3 is made up of 14 amino acids. J gave up 2 bases and V 2 bases, and 2 bases lay outside the gene matches. The CDR3 DNA reads as TGTGCCAGCAGTGACGTACAGGGGAACTATGGCTACACCTTC. Translation gives CASSDVQGNYGYTF.

DNA of the CDR3: TGCGCCAGCAGTCTGACTAGCGGCCAGGGTAAACGAGAGACCCAGTACTTC. Its translation: CASSLTSGQGKRETQYF. The rearrangement links TRBV23-1 to TRBJ2-5; 9 positions agree with TRBD2. TRBV23-1 is classed as an ORF, of uncertain function. V lost 4 bases to trimming and J lost 4 bases; unmatched junction nucleotides: 13. The CDR3 extends over 17 amino acids.

This clone was found once. V and J are TRBV7-2 and TRBJ1-3; no definite D call. V was clipped by 5 bases and J by 3 bases, with 11 bases between them. CDR1 and CDR2 (germline): SGHTA, FQGNSA. This CDR3 contains 14 residues. For the CDR3, the DNA is TGTGCCAGCAGCCCCGGGCGGCTTGGAAACACCATATATTTT. Translating gives CASSPGRLGNTIYF.

The chain links TRBV27 to TRBJ2-1, with 10 bases matching TRBD2. V trimming: 2 bases; J trimming: 9 bases; junction bases outside the gene matches: 13. The CDR3 contains 17 residues. Germline loops: CDR1 MNHEY, CDR2 SMNVEV (reference sequence). The CDR3 sequence: CASSLRTSGVNYIEQFF. In nucleotides, the CDR3 is TGTGCCAGCAGTTTAAGGACTAGCGGAGTGAACTATATTGAGCAGTTCTTC.

V usage is TRBV12-5 and J usage is TRBJ1-1; 7 positions match TRBD1. Germline trimming cut 6 bases from V and 2 bases from J; bases unmatched to any gene: 3. Germline values: CDR1 LGHNT, CDR2 FRNRAP. CDR3 length equals 13 residues. CDR3 residues: CASGGQVNTEAFF. In DNA, the CDR3 is TGTGCTAGTGGAGGACAGGTAAACACTGAAGCTTTCTTT.

The V call is TRBV3-1 (or the pseudogene TRBV3-2), the J call TRBJ1-6; D uncertain. The germline V gene has CDR1 LGHDT and CDR2 YNNKEL (reference sequence). The CDR3 length is 17 residues. With 4 bases removed from V and 0 bases from J, the gap between germline ends came to 13 bases. The CDR3 sequence is CASSLTATSSYNSPLHF. The CDR3 nucleotides are TGTGCCAGCAGCCTTACAGCGACGAGCTCCTATAATTCACCCCTCCACTTT.

CDR3 sequence (DNA): TGTGCCAGCAGCTTGGGAGCTAGCGGAACCGCGAACACCGGGGAGCTGTTTTTT. This codes for CASSLGASGTANTGELFF. The rearrangement joins TRBV5-4 to TRBJ2-2, with 7 positions matching TRBD2. The J segment lost 0 bases and the V segment lost 0 bases, leaving 8 bases of the junction unmatched. Germline V gives CDR1 SGHNT, CDR2 YYREEE (reference sequence). The CDR3 is made up of 18 amino acids.

The chain has TRBV6-1 and TRBJ1-5, with TRBD1 matching 9 bases. The V segment lost 3 bases and the J segment 5 bases; nucleotides outside the gene matches: 8. Germline loops: CDR1 MNHNS, CDR2 SASEGT. The CDR3 sequence is 16 residues long. The DNA for the CDR3 is TGTGCCAGCAGTGACGTTGGGACAGGGTGGGATCAGCCCCAGCATTTT. Amino acids: CASSDVGTGWDQPQHF.

This sequence joins TRBV5-1 and TRBJ2-7, with TRBD2 matching 7 bases. The germline gives CDR1 SGHRS, CDR2 YFSETQ. The V gene end was trimmed by 2 bases and the J gene end by 0 bases; junction bases not matched to a gene: 11. The length of the CDR3 is 17 residues. The CDR3 bases are TGCGCCAGCAGCTTTACGACTAGCTCAAAGAGCTCCTACGAGCAGTACTTC. Protein product: CASSFTTSSKSSYEQYF.

The gene calls are TRBV7-9 and TRBJ2-5; weak D call: TRBD2 (5 bases). Germline CDR1 reads SEHNR; CDR2 reads FQNEAQ (reference sequence). Between the trimmed V and J ends, which lost 3 bases and 3 bases, there was a span of 11 bases. The CDR3 covers 14 residues. Written as DNA, the CDR3 is TGTGCCAGCAGCTTTTCGGACTTAAAAGAGACCCAGTACTTC. Its translation is CASSFSDLKETQYF.

The rearrangement joins TRBV5-1 to TRBJ1-6; the D is unclear. Germline V gene lookup returns CDR1 SGHRS and CDR2 YFSETQ. V was cut by 0 bases and J by 5 bases, with 6 bases left in between. CDR3 size: 14 residues. The CDR3 is CASSLGAHNSPLHF. The CDR3 bases are TGCGCCAGCAGCTTGGGGGCCCATAATTCACCCCTCCACTTT.

This rearrangement joins TRBV5-6 to TRBJ2-2, with 8 bases lining up with TRBD2. This CDR3 has 18 residues. Per germline, CDR1 SGHDT and CDR2 YYEEEE. After removal of 1 base from V and 4 bases from J, the junction contained 12 bases not matched to a gene. Here the CDR3 DNA reads TGTGCCAGCAGCTTGAGGGTCGACGCGGGAGGCGCCACCGGGGAGCTGTTTTTT. It specifies CASSLRVDAGGATGELFF.

This chain connects TRBV19 to TRBJ2-3; TRBD1 aligns across 10 bases. Germline trimming cut 5 bases from V and 11 bases from J; bases unmatched to any gene: 4. The germline V gene encodes CDR1 LNHDA and CDR2 SQIVND (reference sequence). This CDR3 has 12 residues. The CDR3 protein is CASSPGDRGQYF. As DNA, the CDR3 is TGTGCCAGTAGTCCCGGGGACAGGGGGCAGTATTTT. The whole variable domain, remainder taken from reference TRBV19 and TRBJ2-3, is DGGITQSPKYLFRKEGQNVTLSCEQNLNHDAMYWYRQDPGQGLRLIYYSQIVNDFQKGDIAEGYSVSREKKESFPLTVTSAQKNPTAFYLCASSPGDRGQYFGPGTRLTVL.

Only a few counts were recorded for this clone. Other DNA sequences from this sample encode an identical CDR3 as well. The V and J genes are TRBV7-2 and TRBJ2-6; D may match TRBD1 or TRBD2 (5 bases each). Germline CDR1 reads SGHTA; CDR2 reads FQGNSA. The germline V and J ends were trimmed by 5 bases and 0 bases, with 14 bases remaining between them. The CDR3 totals 17 residues. CDR3 sequence: CASSLRGASSGANVLTF. The DNA for the CDR3 is TGTGCCAGCAGCCTACGGGGCGCCTCCTCTGGGGCCAACGTCCTGACTTTC.

The rearrangement links TRBV11-2 to TRBJ2-2, with TRBD1 identical over 7 bases. Trimming took 7 bases from V and 0 from J; bases not matched to a gene: 5. CDR1 is SGHAT and CDR2 is FQNNGV in the germline V gene. CDR3 size: 15 residues. The CDR3 DNA is TGTGCCAGCACCCGGACAGGATCGAACACCGGGGAGCTGTTTTTT. Its translation is CASTRTGSNTGELFF.

The CDR3 region is CASATRGAGANVLTF. Here the CDR3 DNA reads TGTGCCAGCGCTACCCGGGGAGCTGGGGCCAACGTCCTGACTTTC. This chain links TRBV27 with TRBJ2-6; TRBD2 might be the D (5 bases). This CDR3 comprises 15 residues. The germline V gene has CDR1 MNHEY and CDR2 SMNVEV (reference sequence). The V gene lost 8 bases and the J gene lost 2 bases, with 13 bases spanning the gap.